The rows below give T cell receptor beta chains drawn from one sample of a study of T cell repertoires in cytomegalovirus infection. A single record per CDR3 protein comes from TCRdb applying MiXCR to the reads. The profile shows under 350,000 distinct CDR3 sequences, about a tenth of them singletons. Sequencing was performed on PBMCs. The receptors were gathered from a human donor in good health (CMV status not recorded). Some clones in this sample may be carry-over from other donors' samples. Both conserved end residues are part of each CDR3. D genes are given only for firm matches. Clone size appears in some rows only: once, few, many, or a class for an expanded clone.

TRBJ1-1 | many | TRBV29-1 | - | CSVDRGNTEAFF
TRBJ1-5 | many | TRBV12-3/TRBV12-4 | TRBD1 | CASSNRDSYSNQPQHF
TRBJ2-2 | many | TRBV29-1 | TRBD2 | CSVEAGEAGELFF
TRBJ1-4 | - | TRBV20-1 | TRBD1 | CSAIPPGTGGGGNEKLFF
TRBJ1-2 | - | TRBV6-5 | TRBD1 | CASSYSTTGGVGNYGYTF
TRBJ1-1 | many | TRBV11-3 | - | CASSSTRGEAFF
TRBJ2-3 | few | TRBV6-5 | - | CASSYVIGHHLTDTQYF
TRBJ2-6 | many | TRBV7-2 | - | CASSLGGGANVLTF
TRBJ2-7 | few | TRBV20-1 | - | CSARKEVGSYEQYF
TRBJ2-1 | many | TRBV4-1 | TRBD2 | CASSRGLAGAYEQFF
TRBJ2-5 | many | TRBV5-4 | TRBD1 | CASSPSQGAGETQYF
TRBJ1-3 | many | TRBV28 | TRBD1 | CASTDQGAFGNTIYF
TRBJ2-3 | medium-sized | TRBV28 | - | CASSFTDTQYF